This T cell receptor (beta chain) was obtained from a study of cytomegalovirus exposure and HLA in healthy donors. This clone came up a few times. The protocol was immunoSEQ multiplex PCR, while the TCRdb copy is restricted to in-frame clones and leaves out a portion. The repertoire holds fewer than 90,000 clones, with about 96% as singletons. CDR3 length: 13 amino acids. V was trimmed by 2 bases and J by 5 bases, leaving 8 bases between them. Germline V gene sequence: CDR1 MNHEY, CDR2 SMNVEV (reference sequence). This TCR was recovered from a man aged 18 to 30 in good health and CMV-seropositive. Sequenced material: PBMCs. The chain combines TRBV27 with TRBJ2-3; D remains unclear. DNA for the CDR3: TGTGCCAGCAGTTTAGAGGTCAGAGATACGCAGTATTTT. Its translation: CASSLEVRDTQYF.